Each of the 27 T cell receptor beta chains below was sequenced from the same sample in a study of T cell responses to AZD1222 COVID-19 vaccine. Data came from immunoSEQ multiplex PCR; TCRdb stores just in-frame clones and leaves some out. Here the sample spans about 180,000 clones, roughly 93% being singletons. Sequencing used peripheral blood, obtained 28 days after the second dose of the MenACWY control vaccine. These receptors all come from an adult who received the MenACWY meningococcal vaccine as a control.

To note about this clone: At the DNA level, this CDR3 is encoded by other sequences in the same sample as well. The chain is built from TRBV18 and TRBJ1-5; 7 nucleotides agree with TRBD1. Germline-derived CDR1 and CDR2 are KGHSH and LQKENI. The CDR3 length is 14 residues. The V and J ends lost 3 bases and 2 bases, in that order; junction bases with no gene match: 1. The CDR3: CASSPQGGNQPQHF. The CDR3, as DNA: TGTGCCAGCTCACCCCAGGGGGGCAATCAGCCCCAGCATTTT.

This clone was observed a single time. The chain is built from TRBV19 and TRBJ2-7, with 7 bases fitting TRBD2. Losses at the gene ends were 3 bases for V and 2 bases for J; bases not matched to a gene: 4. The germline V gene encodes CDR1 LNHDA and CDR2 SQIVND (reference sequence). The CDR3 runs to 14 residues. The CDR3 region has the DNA TGTGCCAGTAGTATGGGGGGGAGGGCCTACGAGCAGTACTTC. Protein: CASSMGGRAYEQYF.

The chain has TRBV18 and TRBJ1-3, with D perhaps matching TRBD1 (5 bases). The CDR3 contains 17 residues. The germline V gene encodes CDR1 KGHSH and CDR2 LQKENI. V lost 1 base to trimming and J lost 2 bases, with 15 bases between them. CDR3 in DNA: TGTGCCAGCTCACCACAGTGGGGAGGGACCGCTGGAAACACCATATATTTT. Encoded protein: CASSPQWGGTAGNTIYF.

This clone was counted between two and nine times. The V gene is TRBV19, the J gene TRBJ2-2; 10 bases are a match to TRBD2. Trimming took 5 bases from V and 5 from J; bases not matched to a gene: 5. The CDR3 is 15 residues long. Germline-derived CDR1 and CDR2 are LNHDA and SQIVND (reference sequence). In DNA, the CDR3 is TGTGCCAGTAGTGCTGCTAGCGGGGGAACCGGGGAGCTGTTTTTT. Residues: CASSAASGGTGELFF.

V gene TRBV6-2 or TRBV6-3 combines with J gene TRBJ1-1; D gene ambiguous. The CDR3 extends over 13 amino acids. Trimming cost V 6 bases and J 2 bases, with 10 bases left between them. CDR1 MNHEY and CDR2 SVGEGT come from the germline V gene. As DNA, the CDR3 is TGTGCCAGCAGCCACGGTGAAAACACTGAAGCTTTCTTT. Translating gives CASSHGENTEAFF.

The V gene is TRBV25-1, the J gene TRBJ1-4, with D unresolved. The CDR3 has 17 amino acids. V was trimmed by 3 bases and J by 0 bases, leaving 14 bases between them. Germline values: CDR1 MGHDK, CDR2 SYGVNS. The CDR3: CASSEVVQIATNEKLFF. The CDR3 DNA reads TGTGCCAGCAGTGAGGTAGTCCAGATAGCAACTAATGAAAAACTGTTTTTT. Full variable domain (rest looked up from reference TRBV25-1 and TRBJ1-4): EADIYQTPRYLVIGTGKKITLECSQTMGHDKMYWYQQDPGMELHLIHYSYGVNSTEKGDLSSESTVSRIRTEHFPLTLESARPSHTSQYLCASSEVVQIATNEKLFFGSGTQLSVL.

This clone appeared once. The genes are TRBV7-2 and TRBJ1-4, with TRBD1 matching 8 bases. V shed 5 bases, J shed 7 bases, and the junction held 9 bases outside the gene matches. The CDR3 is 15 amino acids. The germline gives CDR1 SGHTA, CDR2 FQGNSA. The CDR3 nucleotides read TGTGCCAGCAGCCCACGGACAGGGTTGCGTGAAAAACTGTTTTTT. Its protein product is CASSPRTGLREKLFF. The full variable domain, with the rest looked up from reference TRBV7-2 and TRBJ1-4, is GAGVSQSPSNKVTEKGKDVELRCDPISGHTALYWYRQSLGQGLEFLIYFQGNSAPDKSGLPSDRFSAERTGGSVSTLTIQRTQQEDSAVYLCASSPRTGLREKLFFGSGTQLSVL.

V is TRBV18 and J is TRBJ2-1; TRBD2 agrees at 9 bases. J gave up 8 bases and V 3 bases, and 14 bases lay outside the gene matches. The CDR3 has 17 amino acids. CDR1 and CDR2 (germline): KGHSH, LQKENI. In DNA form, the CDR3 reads TGTGCCAGCTCACCGGGCATGAGTGGCGGGGGGGCCCATGAGCAGTTCTTC. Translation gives CASSPGMSGGGAHEQFF. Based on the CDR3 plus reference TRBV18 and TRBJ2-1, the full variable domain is NAGVMQNPRHLVRRRGQEARLRCSPMKGHSHVYWYRQLPEEGLKFMVYLQKENIIDESGMPKERFSAEFPKEGPSILRIQQVVRGDSAAYFCASSPGMSGGGAHEQFFGPGTRLTVL.

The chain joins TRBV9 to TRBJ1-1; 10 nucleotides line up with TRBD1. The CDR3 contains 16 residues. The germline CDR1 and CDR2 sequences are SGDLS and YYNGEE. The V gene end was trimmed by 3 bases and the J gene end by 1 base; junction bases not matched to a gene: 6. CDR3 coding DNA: TGTGCCAGCAGCGACCGACAGGGGGCTGGGAACACTGAAGCTTTCTTT. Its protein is CASSDRQGAGNTEAFF. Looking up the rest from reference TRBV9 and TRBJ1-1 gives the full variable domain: DSGVTQTPKHLITATGQRVTLRCSPRSGDLSVYWYQQSLDQGLQFLIQYYNGEERAKGNILERFSAQQFPDLHSELNLSSLELGDSALYFCASSDRQGAGNTEAFFGQGTRLTVV.

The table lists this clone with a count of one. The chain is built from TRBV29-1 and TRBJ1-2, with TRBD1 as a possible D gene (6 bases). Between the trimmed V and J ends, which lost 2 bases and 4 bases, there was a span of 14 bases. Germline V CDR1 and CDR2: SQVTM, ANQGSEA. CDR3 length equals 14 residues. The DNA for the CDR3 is TGCAGCGTTGAACCTGGGGGGCGGACCTATGGCTACACCTTC. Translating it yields CSVEPGGRTYGYTF.

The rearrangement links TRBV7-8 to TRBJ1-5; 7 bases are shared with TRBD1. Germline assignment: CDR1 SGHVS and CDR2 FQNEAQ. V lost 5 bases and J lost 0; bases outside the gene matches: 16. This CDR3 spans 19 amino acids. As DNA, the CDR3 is TGTGCCAGCAGCGTGTACCGGATATGGGGACAGAATAGCAATCAGCCCCAGCATTTT. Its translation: CASSVYRIWGQNSNQPQHF.

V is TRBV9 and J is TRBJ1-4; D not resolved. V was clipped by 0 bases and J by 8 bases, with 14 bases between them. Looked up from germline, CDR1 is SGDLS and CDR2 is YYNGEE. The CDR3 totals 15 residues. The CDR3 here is CASSVGRLDQEKLFF. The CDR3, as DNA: TGTGCCAGCAGCGTAGGGCGTCTTGACCAGGAAAAACTGTTTTTT. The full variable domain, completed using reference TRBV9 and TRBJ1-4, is DSGVTQTPKHLITATGQRVTLRCSPRSGDLSVYWYQQSLDQGLQFLIQYYNGEERAKGNILERFSAQQFPDLHSELNLSSLELGDSALYFCASSVGRLDQEKLFFGSGTQLSVL.

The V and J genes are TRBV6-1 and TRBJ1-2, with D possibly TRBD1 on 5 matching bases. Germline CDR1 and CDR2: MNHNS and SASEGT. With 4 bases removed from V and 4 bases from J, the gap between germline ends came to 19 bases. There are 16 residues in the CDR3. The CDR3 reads CASSGGASGNPYGYTF. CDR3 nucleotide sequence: TGTGCCAGCAGTGGTGGGGCGTCCGGAAACCCCTATGGCTACACCTTC.

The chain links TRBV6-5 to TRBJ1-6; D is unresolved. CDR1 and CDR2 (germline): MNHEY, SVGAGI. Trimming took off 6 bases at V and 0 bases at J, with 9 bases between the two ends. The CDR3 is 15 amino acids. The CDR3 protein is CASRTRGSYNSPLHF. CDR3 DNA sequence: TGTGCCAGCAGAACCCGGGGCTCCTATAATTCACCCCTCCACTTT.

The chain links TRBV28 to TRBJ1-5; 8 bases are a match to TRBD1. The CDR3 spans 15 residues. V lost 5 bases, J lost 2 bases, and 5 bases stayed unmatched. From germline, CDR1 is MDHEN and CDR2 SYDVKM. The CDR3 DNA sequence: TGTGCCAGCAGTCGGACAGGGCGAGGCAATCAGCCCCAGCATTTT. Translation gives CASSRTGRGNQPQHF.

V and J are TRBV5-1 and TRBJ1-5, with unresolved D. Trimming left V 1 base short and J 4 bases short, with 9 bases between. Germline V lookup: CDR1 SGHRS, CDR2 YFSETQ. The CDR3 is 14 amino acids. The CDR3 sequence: CASSLLPGNQPQHF. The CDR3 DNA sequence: TGCGCCAGCAGCTTGTTGCCAGGAAATCAGCCCCAGCATTTT.

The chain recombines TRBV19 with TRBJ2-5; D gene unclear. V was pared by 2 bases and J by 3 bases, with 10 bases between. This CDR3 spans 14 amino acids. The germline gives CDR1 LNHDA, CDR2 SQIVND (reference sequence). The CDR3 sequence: CASSIQNRKETQYF. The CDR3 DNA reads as TGTGCCAGTAGTATACAGAATCGTAAAGAGACCCAGTACTTC. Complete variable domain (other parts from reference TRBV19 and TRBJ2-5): DGGITQSPKYLFRKEGQNVTLSCEQNLNHDAMYWYRQDPGQGLRLIYYSQIVNDFQKGDIAEGYSVSREKKESFPLTVTSAQKNPTAFYLCASSIQNRKETQYFGPGTRLLVL.

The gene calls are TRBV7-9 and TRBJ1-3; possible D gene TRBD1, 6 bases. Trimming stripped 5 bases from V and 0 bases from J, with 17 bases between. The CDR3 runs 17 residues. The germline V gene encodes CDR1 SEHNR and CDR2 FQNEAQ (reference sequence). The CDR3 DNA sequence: TGTGCCAGCAGCCTCGACAGGACCTTATTCTCTGGAAACACCATATATTTT. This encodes CASSLDRTLFSGNTIYF.

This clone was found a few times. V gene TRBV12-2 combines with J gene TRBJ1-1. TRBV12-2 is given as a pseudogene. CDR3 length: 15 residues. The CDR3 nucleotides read TGTGCAAGTCGCTTACCCCCCCCCGGGATCCCTGAAGCTTTCTTT. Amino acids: CASRLPPPGIPEAFF.

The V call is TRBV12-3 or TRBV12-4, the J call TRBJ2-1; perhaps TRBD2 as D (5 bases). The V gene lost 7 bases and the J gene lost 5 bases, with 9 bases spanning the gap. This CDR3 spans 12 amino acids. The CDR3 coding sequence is TGTGCCAGCACGGACTTTAACAATGAGCAGTTCTTC. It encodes CASTDFNNEQFF.

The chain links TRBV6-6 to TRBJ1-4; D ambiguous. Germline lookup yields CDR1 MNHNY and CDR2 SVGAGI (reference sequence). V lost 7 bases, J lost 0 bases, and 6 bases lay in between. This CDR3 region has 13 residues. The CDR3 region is CASKGSTNEKLFF. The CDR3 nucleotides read TGTGCCAGCAAGGGCTCAACTAATGAAAAACTGTTTTTT.

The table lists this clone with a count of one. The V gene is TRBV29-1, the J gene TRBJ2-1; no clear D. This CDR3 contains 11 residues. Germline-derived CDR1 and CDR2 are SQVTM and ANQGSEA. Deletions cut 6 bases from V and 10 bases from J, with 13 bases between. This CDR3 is CSVPPDPEQFF. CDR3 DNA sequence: TGCAGCGTCCCACCGGACCCAGAGCAGTTCTTC.

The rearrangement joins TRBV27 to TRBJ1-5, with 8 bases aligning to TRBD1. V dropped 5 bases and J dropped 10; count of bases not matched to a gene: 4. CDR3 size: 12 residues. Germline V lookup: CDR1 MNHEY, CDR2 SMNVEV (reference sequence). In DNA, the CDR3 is TGTGCCAGCAGTACCGGACAGGGCCCCCAGCATTTT. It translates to CASSTGQGPQHF.

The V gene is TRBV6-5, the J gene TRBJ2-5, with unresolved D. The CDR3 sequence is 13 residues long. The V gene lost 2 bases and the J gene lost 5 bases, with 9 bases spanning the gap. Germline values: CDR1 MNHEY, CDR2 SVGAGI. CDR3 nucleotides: TGTGCCAGCAGTTACCTGATAGGCGAGACCCAGTACTTC. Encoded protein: CASSYLIGETQYF.

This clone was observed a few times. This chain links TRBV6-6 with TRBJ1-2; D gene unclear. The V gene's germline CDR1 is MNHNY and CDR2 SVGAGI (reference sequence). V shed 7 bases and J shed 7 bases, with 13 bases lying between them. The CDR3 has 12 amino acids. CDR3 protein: CASTPGPSGYTF. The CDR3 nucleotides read TGTGCCAGCACCCCGGGTCCGAGTGGCTACACCTTC.

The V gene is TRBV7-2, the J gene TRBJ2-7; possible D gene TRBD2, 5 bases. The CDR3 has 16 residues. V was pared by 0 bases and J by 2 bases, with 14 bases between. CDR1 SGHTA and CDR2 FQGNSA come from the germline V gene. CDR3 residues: CASSLAQAGGPYEQYF. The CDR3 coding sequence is TGTGCCAGCAGCTTAGCGCAGGCAGGAGGACCCTACGAGCAGTACTTC.

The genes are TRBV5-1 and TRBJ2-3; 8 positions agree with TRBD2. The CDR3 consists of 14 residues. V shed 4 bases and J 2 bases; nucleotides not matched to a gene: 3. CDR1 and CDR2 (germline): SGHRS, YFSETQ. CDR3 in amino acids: CASSPGGATDTQYF. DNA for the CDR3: TGCGCCAGCAGCCCCGGGGGGGCCACAGATACGCAGTATTTT.